This T cell receptor (beta chain) was captured by sequencing in a study of blood T cell repertoires in COVID-19. The germline V and J ends were trimmed by 4 bases and 7 bases, with 20 bases remaining between them. Per the germline V gene, CDR1 is LGHDT and CDR2 is YNNKEL (reference sequence). The CDR3 length is 15 residues. Method: immunoSEQ multiplex PCR; TCRdb's copy keeps in-frame clones and lacks some. This table has about 150,000 clones, more than 65% appearing once. Sequencing was performed on peripheral blood. J is TRBJ2-7 and V is TRBV3-1 (or the pseudogene TRBV3-2), with D perhaps TRBD2 (6 bases). This TCR derives from a woman between 50 and 59 years old with acute or convalescent COVID-19. CDR3 sequence: CASSPTWDSSGEQYF. The CDR3 nucleotides are TGTGCCAGCAGCCCCACGTGGGACTCCTCAGGGGAGCAGTACTTC.